This T cell receptor beta chain stems from a study of blood T cell repertoires in COVID-19. Germline V gene lookup returns CDR1 SEHNR and CDR2 FQNEAQ (reference sequence). CDR3 size: 17 residues. V lost 4 bases, J lost 5 bases, and 21 bases lay in between. Profiled with immunoSEQ multiplex PCR; TCRdb holds only in-frame clones, not every one. The sample consists of about 440,000 clones, 85% to 90% of them appearing once. The sequence derives from a woman aged 25 to 39 with acute or convalescent COVID-19. The V call is TRBV7-9, the J call TRBJ2-1; D possibly corresponds to TRBD2 (7 bases). The sequenced sample was peripheral blood. The DNA of the CDR3 is TGTGCCAGCAGCTCTAAGGGGGGGGCAGGAGCAAACAATGAGCAGTTCTTC. Amino acid sequence: CASSSKGGAGANNEQFF.